The sequence of this T cell receptor (beta chain) was determined in a study of CD8 T cells in ankylosing spondylitis. This clonotype was found many times. Its antigen is as yet unknown. Findings and caveats of the study: Disease-linked clones displayed a CD8+ phenotype and appeared relatively rarely in peripheral blood. Within matched ankylosing spondylitis synovial fluid, disease-linked clones were reportedly significantly enriched. Both synovial fluid and blood in reactive arthritis had previously been reported to carry some motif variants. Eight highly homologous variants made up a TCR beta motif, and this motif appeared characteristic of ankylosing spondylitis blood.

This CDR3 is 15 amino acids long. Germline V lookup: CDR1 SGHTA, CDR2 FQGNSA. The V gene end was trimmed by 5 bases and the J gene end by 9 bases; junction bases not matched to a gene: 11. TCRdb fed the 5' RACE reads into MiXCR, producing one record per CDR3 protein. The table has about 240,000 distinct CDR3 sequences, roughly 8.6% seen once; the top ten hold 6.5% to 7%. Source material: blood, either unsorted or a sorted T cell fraction (not recorded which). The genes are TRBV7-2 and TRBJ2-2; 8 bases line up with TRBD1. The source is a male donor with ankylosing spondylitis or in good health (not recorded which). The CDR3 sequence is CASSIPGQVARELFF. In nucleotides, the CDR3 is TGTGCCAGCAGCATACCGGGACAGGTAGCTCGGGAGCTGTTTTTT.